This TCR beta chain was profiled in a study of blood T cell repertoires in COVID-19. Study context: Donors in the United States, Italy and Spain gave samples during acute or convalescent COVID-19.

In the study's own analysis: By means of reference gene primer amplification, nucleated cell counts were estimated. Libraries were prepared by immunoSEQ multiplex PCR; TCRdb keeps only in-frame clonotypes and omits some of them. The V and J calls and the clone size are those of that table, but D and trimming were determined from the DNA. The sample records about 130,000 clones, 87% being singletons. This CDR3 has 15 residues. Trimming removed 0 bases from V and 5 bases from J, with 9 bases in between. Germline-derived CDR1 and CDR2 are SGHRS and YFSETQ. The TCR originated in a woman in her fifties or sixties with acute or convalescent COVID-19. This chain connects TRBV5-1 to TRBJ1-6; weak D call: TRBD1 (6 bases). The material sequenced was peripheral blood. This CDR3 is CASSLAGVNNSPLHF. The CDR3 nucleotides read TGCGCCAGCAGCTTGGCAGGGGTTAATAATTCACCCCTCCACTTT.